The T cell receptor (beta chain) described here comes from a study of blood T cell repertoires in COVID-19 (dated by TCRdb to about 2020). Regarding the complete study: Samples covering the acute and convalescent phases of COVID-19 were provided by collaborators in the United States, Italy and Spain. Where available, HLA class I and class II types were obtained from metadata supplied by the sample provider rather than from assay-based typing. The samples were drawn from the first 160 participants of the ongoing ImmuneRACE study and from 1,254 subjects provided by 6 global collaborators. Subjects who had been exposed to COVID-19, were actively infected with it, or had recovered from it provided the deeply sampled blood TCRbeta repertoires that made up the dataset. The prospective study material was composed of cDNA or gDNA derived from T cells, B-cell-depleted T cells, or PBMCs. A freely available public database, intended as a resource for researchers studying the immune response to SARS-CoV-2, is where the repertoires were released. Nearly every sample came with metadata listing a de-identified subject ID, COVID-19 status, age in years and sex. Study-level results and caveats: Clinical and demographic metadata were provided uncurated, with the amount varying by source and participant.

TCRbeta CDR3 regions were amplified from genomic DNA by means of the immunoSEQ Assay, a bias-controlled multiplex PCR. From the authors' description of their analysis: Within the assay, amplification of reference gene primers was used to estimate how many nucleated cells each sample contained. To quantify the absolute abundance of each unique TCRbeta CDR3 rearrangement, sequence reads were collapsed and filtered. Productive Simpson clonality was computed per sample as the square root of Simpson's diversity index over productive rearrangements. As stored in TCRdb, this immuneACCESS dataset retains in-frame rearrangements with V and J assigned. A fraction of the clones does not appear; measured against another copy, unresolved V genes explain less than half of the discrepancy, and the remainder lacks a known reason. D and trimming come from the DNA, and the V and J calls and clone size come from that table. The sample includes some 75,000 clones, with about 85% observed a single time. The ten largest account for 9.5% to 15% of the sample.

A note on this clone: No cognate antigen has been identified for it. No base-level quality is on record; no much larger clone is a single base apart.

The CDR3, cysteine through phenylalanine, is 13 amino acids long. Here the CDR3 DNA is all that survives: 39 bases in frame from base 1. The germline V and J ends show losses of 7 bases and 10 bases respectively, and no gene match explains 2 bases of the junction. At one collaborating source in Seattle, patients were enrolled during active infection and were followed longitudinally through the course of disease. Collaborating institutions collected whole blood in K2EDTA tubes following their own protocols. For TCRbeta analysis, collaborators shipped samples in one of three forms: frozen whole blood, isolated PBMCs, or DNA extracted from either of those sample types.

Source material: peripheral blood. The rearranged segments are TRBV12-3 or TRBV12-4 and TRBJ1-6; 12 bases in the middle match TRBD1. The source of this sequence is a man in his fifties with COVID-19, enrolled during active disease. In nucleotides, the sequence is TGTGCCAGCACCGGGACAGGGGGCTCACCCCTCCACTTT. Its amino acids are CASTGTGGSPLHF.